Listed below are T cell receptor beta chains from one sample, sequenced in a study of PD-1 blockade in classical Hodgkin lymphoma. Data came from immunoSEQ multiplex PCR; TCRdb stores just in-frame clones and leaves some out. This table holds about 59,000 clones, 90% found once. This material consisted of peripheral blood mononuclear cells (PBMCs), taken at baseline. The receptors here all came from a human donor with classical Hodgkin lymphoma. Each CDR3 is given with its conserved first and last residue. A D gene is named only where the DNA matches it firmly. Part of the rows lack a size; the others show once, few, many or a class for expanded clones.

j_gene | d_gene | abundance | len | v_gene | CDR3nt | CDR3aa
TRBJ1-1 | NA | NA | 14 | TRBV6-5 | TGTGCCAGCAGTTACTTGGCGGCGAACACTGAAGCTTTCTTT | CASSYLAANTEAFF
TRBJ1-2 | TRBD1 | NA | 15 | TRBV7-8 | TGTGCCAGCAGCTTAGCCGGGACAGCTATCTATGGCTACACCTTC | CASSLAGTAIYGYTF
TRBJ2-3 | NA | NA | 14 | TRBV7-9 | TGTGCCAGCACCCCGACAGAGGTGACAGATACGCAGTATTTT | CASTPTEVTDTQYF
TRBJ1-2 | NA | NA | 19 | TRBV12-1 | TGTGCCAGCAGCCCCCCACGACATCGGGACAGCTTCGAATTAAGTGGCTACACCTTC | CASSPPRHRDSFELSGYTF
TRBJ2-1 | NA | once | 15 | TRBV28 | TGTGCCAGCAGTTTAACCCTCCGACTAAACAATGAGCAGTTCTTC | CASSLTLRLNNEQFF
TRBJ2-7 | NA | once | 11 | TRBV28 | TGTGCCAGCAGTTCCAGTAGCGCCGGGTACTTC | CASSSSSAGYF
TRBJ2-7 | TRBD1 | NA | 16 | TRBV19 | TGTGCCAGTAGTATTCGGACAGGGGGGCGCGAGGACGAGCAGTACTTC | CASSIRTGGREDEQYF
TRBJ2-5 | TRBD1 | NA | 14 | TRBV10-3 | TGTGCCATCAGTGAGACAGGGGGCGGTGAGACCCAGTACTTC | CAISETGGGETQYF
TRBJ2-7 | TRBD2 | once | 15 | TRBV29-1 | TGCAGCGTTGACAGCGGGAGCGCCCTCCCCTACGAGCAGTACTTC | CSVDSGSALPYEQYF
TRBJ2-2 | NA | NA | 15 | TRBV7-7 | TGTGCCAGCAGCTTATGGGGGCCTCCCACCGGGGAGCTGTTTTTT | CASSLWGPPTGELFF
TRBJ2-3 | TRBD2 | NA | 15 | TRBV5-1 | TGCGCCAGCAGCATTCGGGGGGGCCTCACAGATACGCAGTATTTT | CASSIRGGLTDTQYF
TRBJ1-1 | NA | NA | 13 | TRBV19 | TGTGCCAGTAGTATGACAGGGAACACTGAAGCTTTCTTT | CASSMTGNTEAFF
TRBJ2-1 | NA | NA | 15 | TRBV5-1 | TGCGCCAGCAGCTTAGACAACCTGAGGGCCAATGAGCAGTTCTTC | CASSLDNLRANEQFF
TRBJ1-3 | NA | NA | 19 | TRBV11-2 | TGTGCCAGCAGTCGAAAGAGCAGGGTTCAGGCGCCAACGACAAACACCATATATTTT | CASSRKSRVQAPTTNTIYF
TRBJ2-1 | TRBD1 | NA | 14 | TRBV7-9 | TGTGCCAGCAGCTTGGACAGGGGTGACAATGAGCAGTTCTTC | CASSLDRGDNEQFF
TRBJ2-7 | NA | NA | 15 | TRBV11-2 | TGTGCCAGCAGCTTAGTCCCTTTAAGCTCCTACGAGCAGTACTTC | CASSLVPLSSYEQYF
TRBJ2-1 | TRBD1 | few | 15 | TRBV4-1 | TGCGCCAGCAGCCAACCGGGACAGGTGAACGATGAGCAGTTCTTC | CASSQPGQVNDEQFF
TRBJ2-3 | TRBD1 | NA | 13 | TRBV6-1 | TGTGCCACCCTGACAGGGGACGCGGATACGCAGTATTTT | CATLTGDADTQYF
TRBJ2-2 | NA | NA | 18 | TRBV7-6 | TGTGCCAGCAGCTTGCCCACTGGCAAGCGGAAGAACACCGGGGAGCTGTTTTTT | CASSLPTGKRKNTGELFF
TRBJ1-1 | NA | NA | 16 | TRBV6-4 | TGTGCCAGCAGTGTGGAAGCGGGCAGATTGAACACTGAAGCTTTCTTT | CASSVEAGRLNTEAFF
TRBJ2-3 | TRBD2 | few | 18 | TRBV30 | TGTGCCTGGAGTTCCGGGACTAGCGGGAGGATGGGCACAGATACGCAGTATTTT | CAWSSGTSGRMGTDTQYF
TRBJ2-5 | NA | NA | 17 | TRBV11-2 | TGTGCCAGCAGCTTAGATAGCGACGACGCCTACCAAGAGACCCAGTACTTC | CASSLDSDDAYQETQYF
TRBJ2-7 | NA | NA | 15 | TRBV6-5 | TGTGCCAGCAGTTACGGATGGGGGACGGTGAGGGAGCAGTACTTC | CASSYGWGTVREQYF
TRBJ1-4 | NA | NA | 16 | TRBV7-9 | TGTGCCAGCAGCCGGGCGTGGGGGCCCACTAATGAAAAACTGTTTTTT | CASSRAWGPTNEKLFF
TRBJ2-3 | TRBD1 | NA | 16 | TRBV7-2 | TGTGCCAGCAGCCCAACGGACAGGGGGCCCACAGATACGCAGTATTTT | CASSPTDRGPTDTQYF
TRBJ2-7 | TRBD1 | NA | 13 | TRBV15 | TGTGCCACCAGCACCAGGACAGGGATCGAGCAGTACTTC | CATSTRTGIEQYF
TRBJ2-1 | TRBD2 | NA | 16 | TRBV13 | TGTGCCAGCAGCTCAACGGGGGGGTGGACCTACAATGAGCAGTTCTTC | CASSSTGGWTYNEQFF
TRBJ2-7 | NA | NA | 14 | TRBV28 | TGTGCCAGCAGTCCGGGATCGGGGTCCTACGAGCAGTACTTC | CASSPGSGSYEQYF
TRBJ2-7 | TRBD2 | once | 17 | TRBV5-6 | TGTGCCAGCAGCTTGGCCGGCGCTAGCGGGAGACGGTACGAGCAGTACTTC | CASSLAGASGRRYEQYF
TRBJ2-7 | NA | NA | 14 | TRBV5-1 | TGCGCCAGCAGCTTGGTGGGGGAAGGGCACGAGCAGTACTTC | CASSLVGEGHEQYF
TRBJ1-3 | NA | NA | 16 | TRBV7-9 | TGTGCCAGCAGCTTAGTGGGGGGTCACTCTGGAAACACCATATATTTT | CASSLVGGHSGNTIYF
TRBJ1-6 | TRBD1 | NA | 14 | TRBV7-6 | TGTGCCAGCAGCCCGGGACAGGGCGATTCACCCCTCCACTTT | CASSPGQGDSPLHF
TRBJ2-2 | NA | NA | 16 | TRBV13 | TGTGCCAGCAGCACCAGCCTACGAGAAAACACCGGGGAGCTGTTTTTT | CASSTSLRENTGELFF
TRBJ1-2 | TRBD1 | NA | 15 | TRBV5-1 | TGCGCCAGCAGCCTAGACACCGGGACAGTCTATGGCTACACCTTC | CASSLDTGTVYGYTF
TRBJ2-3 | NA | NA | 13 | TRBV6-1 | TGTGCCAGCAGTGAACTGGACGCAGATACGCAGTATTTT | CASSELDADTQYF
TRBJ1-2 | NA | NA | 15 | TRBV15 | TGTGCCACCAGCAGAGATGCGGAGGGGCCCTATGGCTACACCTTC | CATSRDAEGPYGYTF
TRBJ2-5 | TRBD2 | NA | 16 | TRBV5-1 | TGCGCCAGCAGCTTGGGCGGTGCGGGGGGGAAAGAGACCCAGTACTTC | CASSLGGAGGKETQYF
TRBJ2-7 | NA | NA | 13 | TRBV27 | TGTGCCAGCAGAGCCCTGAGCTCCTACGAGCAGTACTTC | CASRALSSYEQYF
TRBJ1-1 | NA | NA | 12 | TRBV19 | TGTGCCAGTAGTCCCACGGGCACTGAAGCTTTCTTT | CASSPTGTEAFF
TRBJ2-5 | NA | NA | 16 | TRBV5-1 | TGCGCCAGCAGCTTGGTGGGACAAAAGTACCAAGAGACCCAGTACTTC | CASSLVGQKYQETQYF
TRBJ2-3 | NA | once | 17 | TRBV11-2 | TGTGCCAGCAGCTTGGAAAAACACCTCCCTAGCACAGATACGCAGTATTTT | CASSLEKHLPSTDTQYF
TRBJ1-1 | NA | NA | 10 | TRBV29-1 | TGCAGCGTTGTACCTACGCGAGCTTTCTTT | CSVVPTRAFF
TRBJ2-7 | NA | NA | 16 | TRBV6-1 | TGTGCCAGCAGTGAAGGAGGGGCAGGGGCCTCCTACGAGCAGTACTTC | CASSEGGAGASYEQYF
TRBJ1-4 | NA | few | 15 | TRBV9 | TGTGCCAGCAGCCCACAATACGGCTCCCTCGAAAAACTGTTTTTT | CASSPQYGSLEKLFF
TRBJ1-1 | NA | NA | 13 | TRBV5-1 | TGCGCCAGCAGCTTGGCCCTGAACACTGAAGCTTTCTTT | CASSLALNTEAFF
TRBJ1-5 | TRBD1 | NA | 15 | TRBV19 | TGTGCCAGTAGTATGGGACAGGGCTACAATCAGCCCCAGCATTTT | CASSMGQGYNQPQHF
TRBJ1-5 | NA | NA | 16 | TRBV19 | TGTGCCAGTAGTATTTGGGTTGCAGGGGGCAATCAGCCCCAGCATTTT | CASSIWVAGGNQPQHF
TRBJ2-1 | NA | NA | 18 | TRBV11-2 | TGTGCCAGCAGCTTAGAACGGGGGCGATCCTCTGGGGACAATGAGCAGTTCTTC | CASSLERGRSSGDNEQFF
TRBJ1-3 | TRBD1 | NA | 15 | TRBV28 | TGTGCCAGCAGCCCGAACCGGGACAGTGGAAACACCATATATTTT | CASSPNRDSGNTIYF
TRBJ2-2 | NA | NA | 14 | TRBV30 | TGTGCCTGGAGTACGGGCGCGAACACCGGGGAGCTGTTTTTT | CAWSTGANTGELFF
TRBJ2-5 | NA | NA | 15 | TRBV21-1 | TGTGCCAGCGGGGAGGGACACACGTACCAAGAGACCCAGTACTTC | CASGEGHTYQETQYF
TRBJ2-3 | TRBD2 | NA | 15 | TRBV28 | TGTGCCAGCAGTTCGACTAGCGAGCACACAGATACGCAGTATTTT | CASSSTSEHTDTQYF